This TCR beta chain was sequenced for a study of early T cells in non-severe SARS-CoV-2 infection. Study background: The study sequenced bulk RNA from unsorted whole blood, with chains unpaired. General observations from the study: VDJdb matching, biased toward anti-spike CD8 responses, missed private and CD4 specificities.

Unique molecular identifiers (one per individual cDNA molecule) were attached. TCRdb recomputed calls from the 5' RACE reads with MiXCR, one row per CDR3 protein. The sample lists tens of thousands of distinct CDR3 sequences; roughly 4.9% were seen once. This clonotype has at least ten counts. Its antigen is not known. The CDR3 runs to 15 residues. Trimming cost V 4 bases and J 2 bases; bases outside gene matches: 8. CDR1 and CDR2 (germline): SGDLS, YYNGEE. The genes are TRBV9 and TRBJ2-7; 8 bases align to TRBD1. The TCR originated in an adult who was a healthcare worker with PCR-confirmed SARS-CoV-2 infection or an uninfected control (not recorded which). Material: whole blood. The CDR3 sequence is CASSPSGTGPYEQYF. CDR3 DNA sequence: TGTGCCAGCAGCCCATCCGGGACAGGCCCCTACGAGCAGTACTTC.